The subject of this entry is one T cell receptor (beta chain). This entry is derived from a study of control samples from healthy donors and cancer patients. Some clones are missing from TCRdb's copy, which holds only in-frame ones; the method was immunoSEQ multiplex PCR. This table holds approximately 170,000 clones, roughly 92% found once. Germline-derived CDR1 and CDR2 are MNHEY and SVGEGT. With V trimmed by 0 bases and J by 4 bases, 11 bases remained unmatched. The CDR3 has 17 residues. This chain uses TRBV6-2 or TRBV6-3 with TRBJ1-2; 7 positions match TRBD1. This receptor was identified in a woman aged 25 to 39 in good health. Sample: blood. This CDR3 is CASSYSGTARLIYGYTF. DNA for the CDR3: TGTGCCAGCAGTTACTCCGGGACAGCGCGGCTTATCTATGGCTACACCTTC.